The 22 T cell receptor beta chains below come from one sample, sequenced in a study of blood T cell repertoires in COVID-19. Clones were read by immunoSEQ multiplex PCR, and TCRdb kept only the in-frame ones, dropping some. The sample yields around 200,000 clones, approximately 81% seen once. The sequenced sample was peripheral blood. The receptor source for this set is a woman older than 75 with active or convalescent COVID-19.

Only one count was recorded for this clone. This chain connects TRBV18 to TRBJ2-5, with D tentatively TRBD2 (6 bases). Trimming cost V 1 base and J 2 bases, with 11 bases left between them. Germline loops: CDR1 KGHSH, CDR2 LQKENI. This CDR3 region has 15 residues. CDR3 sequence (DNA): TGTGCCAGCTCACCACGGCGGGAAACACAAGAGACCCAGTACTTC. Translation: CASSPRRETQETQYF. Full variable domain (outside the CDR3, taken from reference TRBV18 and TRBJ2-5): NAGVMQNPRHLVRRRGQEARLRCSPMKGHSHVYWYRQLPEEGLKFMVYLQKENIIDESGMPKERFSAEFPKEGPSILRIQQVVRGDSAAYFCASSPRRETQETQYFGPGTRLLVL.

This chain links TRBV5-1 with TRBJ2-5; the match to TRBD2 covers 7 bases. The germline CDR1 and CDR2 sequences are SGHRS and YFSETQ. The CDR3 length is 15 residues. V was pared by 4 bases and J by 2 bases, with 8 bases of the junction left unmatched. The CDR3 loop is CASSRSGTLQETQYF. Here the CDR3 DNA reads TGCGCCAGCAGCAGAAGCGGGACTTTACAAGAGACCCAGTACTTC. The full variable domain, rest sourced from reference TRBV5-1 and TRBJ2-5, is KAGVTQTPRYLIKTRGQQVTLSCSPISGHRSVSWYQQTPGQGLQFLFEYFSETQRNKGNFPGRFSGRQFSNSRSEMNVSTLELGDSALYLCASSRSGTLQETQYFGPGTRLLVL.

V usage is TRBV12-3 or TRBV12-4 and J usage is TRBJ1-6, with D maybe TRBD1 (6 bases). The CDR3 contains 13 residues. Trimming left V 4 bases short and J 10 bases short, with 11 bases between. The CDR3 bases are TGTGCCAGCAGTTCGGAGACAGGATCACCCCTCCACTTT. As protein: CASSSETGSPLHF.

J is TRBJ1-6 and V is TRBV7-9; no firm D call. Per the germline V gene, CDR1 is SEHNR and CDR2 is FQNEAQ (reference sequence). V dropped 2 bases and J dropped 9 bases, with 11 bases sitting between them. This CDR3 has 14 residues. The DNA for the CDR3 is TGTGCCAGCAGCTTATACTCCGAGGGTTCACCCCTCCACTTT. It translates to CASSLYSEGSPLHF. The complete variable domain, with remaining parts taken from reference TRBV7-9 and TRBJ1-6, reads DTGVSQNPRHKITKRGQNVTFRCDPISEHNRLYWYRQTLGQGPEFLTYFQNEAQLEKSRLLSDRFSAERPKGSFSTLEIQRTEQGDSAMYLCASSLYSEGSPLHFGNGTRLTVT.

The V and J genes are TRBV5-4 and TRBJ2-7; the match to TRBD1 covers 11 bases. This CDR3 spans 14 amino acids. V shed 5 bases, J shed 4 bases, and the junction held 5 bases outside the gene matches. Looked up from germline, CDR1 is SGHNT and CDR2 is YYREEE (reference sequence). The DNA of the CDR3 is TGTGCCAGCAGGGGAGGACAGGGGGCGTACGAGCAGTACTTC. This codes for CASRGGQGAYEQYF. Complete variable domain (other parts from reference TRBV5-4 and TRBJ2-7): ETGVTQSPTHLIKTRGQQVTLRCSSQSGHNTVSWYQQALGQGPQFIFQYYREEENGRGNFPPRFSGLQFPNYSSELNVNALELDDSALYLCASRGGQGAYEQYFGPGTRLTVT.

The J gene is TRBJ2-2, the V gene TRBV6-5; weak D call: TRBD2 (5 bases). The CDR3 has 13 residues. With 7 bases removed from V and 5 bases from J, the gap between germline ends came to 11 bases. Germline-derived CDR1 and CDR2 are MNHEY and SVGAGI. The CDR3 nucleotides are TGTGCCAGCACACTCACGGGGACCGGGGAGCTGTTTTTT. It encodes CASTLTGTGELFF.

V is TRBV24-1 and J is TRBJ2-5; 11 positions agree with TRBD1. This CDR3 is built from 16 residues. V lost 1 base, J lost 6 bases, and 6 bases stayed unmatched. Germline loops: CDR1 KGHDR, CDR2 SFDVKD. DNA of the CDR3: TGTGCCACCAGTGATTTCCGGACAGGGGGCGCAAAGACCCAGTACTTC. Its translation is CATSDFRTGGAKTQYF.

The chain links TRBV3-1 (or the pseudogene TRBV3-2) to TRBJ2-1, with D perhaps matching TRBD2 (6 bases). The germline gives CDR1 LGHDT, CDR2 YNNKEL (reference sequence). The CDR3 is 14 amino acids. V was trimmed by 7 bases and J by 7 bases, leaving 17 bases between them. Written as DNA, the CDR3 is TGTGCCAGCACGGCGGGGTGGGGTAAGAATGAGCAGTTCTTC. The encoded protein is CASTAGWGKNEQFF.

This clone was detected once. DNA for the CDR3: TGTGCCAGCAGTTTAATGGGGACAAACCAAGAGACCCAGTACTTC. Translation gives CASSLMGTNQETQYF. The chain uses TRBV27 and TRBJ2-5; D may be TRBD1 (6 bases). The germline V and J ends were trimmed by 2 bases and 0 bases, with 10 bases remaining between them. This CDR3 region has 15 residues. CDR1 MNHEY and CDR2 SMNVEV come from the germline V gene (reference sequence).

V usage is TRBV4-3 and J usage is TRBJ2-6; 9 bases map to TRBD2. Per the germline V gene, CDR1 is LGHNA and CDR2 is YSLEER. V dropped 1 base and J dropped 0; count of bases not matched to a gene: 4. This CDR3 region has 18 residues. CDR3: CASSQGLAAYSGANVLTF. CDR3 nucleotide sequence: TGCGCCAGCAGCCAAGGACTAGCGGCCTACTCTGGGGCCAACGTCCTGACTTTC.

The rearrangement joins TRBV7-9 to TRBJ1-4, with D possibly matching TRBD1 (5 bases). The CDR3 runs 14 residues. Trimming shortened V by 3 bases and J by 8 bases, and 13 bases separated the two germline ends. Germline lookup yields CDR1 SEHNR and CDR2 FQNEAQ (reference sequence). The CDR3 DNA reads as TGTGCCAGCAGCTTTTCGTCAGGGAAGGAAAAACTGTTTTTT. Its translation: CASSFSSGKEKLFF.

The chain carries TRBV5-1 and TRBJ2-1; 11 nucleotides agree with TRBD2. The germline CDR1 and CDR2 sequences are SGHRS and YFSETQ. This CDR3 comprises 18 residues. Trimming took 1 base from V and 0 from J; bases not matched to a gene: 6. This chain's CDR3 is CASSLSGTSGRSYNEQFF. The CDR3 bases are TGCGCCAGCAGCTTGTCCGGGACTAGCGGCCGCTCCTACAATGAGCAGTTCTTC.

The rearrangement links TRBV7-2 to TRBJ1-1; 7 bases map to TRBD1. CDR3 length equals 14 residues. Germline V gene sequence: CDR1 SGHTA, CDR2 FQGNSA. Trimming at V came to 5 bases and at J to 2 bases, leaving 5 bases not matched to a gene. The CDR3 loop is CASSAGTANTEAFF. The CDR3 DNA reads TGTGCCAGCAGCGCCGGGACAGCCAACACTGAAGCTTTCTTT.

This clone was observed a few times. This sequence joins TRBV21-1 and TRBJ2-5; the DNA was not compared with TRBD2, the D call given in the table. TRBV21-1 counts as a pseudogene. The CDR3 covers 16 residues. The CDR3 protein is CASSTPRLAGVETQYF. CDR3 bases: TGTGCCAGCAGCACCCCGAGATTAGCGGGAGTAGAGACCCAGTACTTC.

The chain carries TRBV7-9 and TRBJ1-1; 11 nucleotides align to TRBD1. The germline V gene encodes CDR1 SEHNR and CDR2 FQNEAQ (reference sequence). Germline trimming cut 4 bases from V and 3 bases from J; bases unmatched to any gene: 13. The CDR3 consists of 18 residues. The CDR3 sequence: CASSYRTSGTGGHTEAFF. The CDR3 nucleotides read TGTGCCAGCAGCTACCGTACCTCCGGGACAGGGGGACACACTGAAGCTTTCTTT.

The chain employs TRBV6-5 and TRBJ2-1; perhaps TRBD2 as D (6 bases). Trimming took 0 bases from V and 9 from J, leaving 6 bases between them. This CDR3 region has 12 residues. Germline V gives CDR1 MNHEY, CDR2 SVGAGI. The CDR3 spells CASSYSGGEQFF. CDR3 bases: TGTGCCAGCAGTTACTCGGGGGGTGAGCAGTTCTTC.

J is TRBJ2-5 and V is TRBV7-7, with 10 bases identical to TRBD2. This CDR3 has 15 amino acids. V trimming: 4 bases; J trimming: 2 bases; junction bases outside the gene matches: 4. Germline V lookup: CDR1 SSHAT, CDR2 FNYEAQ (reference sequence). The CDR3 DNA is TGTGCCAGCAGCTCTAGCGGGAGTCGGCAAGAGACCCAGTACTTC. As protein: CASSSSGSRQETQYF.

This clone was seen more than once but under ten times. The chain has TRBV12-3 or TRBV12-4 and TRBJ1-1; tentatively, D is TRBD1 (5 bases). The CDR3 totals 13 residues. V lost 11 bases to trimming and J lost 6 bases, with 19 bases between them. The CDR3 DNA follows: TGTGCCGTTAGCGGTCAGGGAAATTCTGAAGCTTTCTTT. It specifies CAVSGQGNSEAFF.

This chain links TRBV7-2 with TRBJ2-3; TRBD1 aligns across 9 bases. With V trimmed by 5 bases and J by 1 base, 4 bases remained unmatched. The CDR3 contains 15 residues. Per the germline V gene, CDR1 is SGHTA and CDR2 is FQGNSA. The CDR3 DNA reads TGTGCCAGCAGCATTCGGACAGGGGGCACAGATACGCAGTATTTT. It specifies CASSIRTGGTDTQYF.

The chain combines TRBV20-1 with TRBJ2-7; 7 bases align to TRBD2. V gave up 3 bases and J gave up 1 base; unmatched junction bases: 6. The germline V gene encodes CDR1 DFQATT and CDR2 SNEGSKA (reference sequence). This CDR3 has 14 residues. The DNA for the CDR3 is TGCAGTGCTAGTCGTCCGGGGGGATCCTACGAGCAGTACTTC. Translation: CSASRPGGSYEQYF.

This clone was observed a handful of times. The V and J genes are TRBV7-2 and TRBJ1-5; D perhaps matches TRBD1 (5 bases). This CDR3 contains 17 residues. The germline V gene has CDR1 SGHTA and CDR2 FQGNSA. Trimming cost V 5 bases and J 0 bases, with 17 bases left between them. CDR3 coding DNA: TGTGCCAGCAGCCTGAAACGGGACTCTCATAGCAATCAGCCCCAGCATTTT. Protein: CASSLKRDSHSNQPQHF.

V and J are TRBV11-3 and TRBJ2-5; 8 bases map to TRBD1. The V gene end was trimmed by 5 bases and the J gene end by 5 bases; junction bases not matched to a gene: 7. Germline CDR1 SGHNT, CDR2 YENEEA. This CDR3 has 14 residues. CDR3 loop: CASSERQGRETQYF. In nucleotides, the CDR3 is TGTGCCAGCAGCGAAAGACAGGGGCGGGAGACCCAGTACTTC.